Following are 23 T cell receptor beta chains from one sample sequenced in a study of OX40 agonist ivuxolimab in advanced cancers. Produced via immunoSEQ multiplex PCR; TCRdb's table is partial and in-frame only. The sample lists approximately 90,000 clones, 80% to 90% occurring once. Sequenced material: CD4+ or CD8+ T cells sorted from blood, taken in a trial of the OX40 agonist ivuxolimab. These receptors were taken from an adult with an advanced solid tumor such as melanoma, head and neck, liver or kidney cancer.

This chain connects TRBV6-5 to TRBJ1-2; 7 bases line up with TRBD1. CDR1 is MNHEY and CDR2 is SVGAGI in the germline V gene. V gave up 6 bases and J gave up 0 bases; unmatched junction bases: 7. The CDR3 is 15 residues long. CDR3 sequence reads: CASRGTATSNYGYTF. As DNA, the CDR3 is TGTGCCAGCAGAGGGACAGCCACTTCTAACTATGGCTACACCTTC.

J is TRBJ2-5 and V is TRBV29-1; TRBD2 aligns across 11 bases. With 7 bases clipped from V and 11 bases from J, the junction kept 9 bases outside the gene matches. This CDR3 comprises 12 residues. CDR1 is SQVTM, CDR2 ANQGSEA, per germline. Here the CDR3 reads CSGRLAGREQYF. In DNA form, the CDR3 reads TGCAGCGGACGACTAGCGGGAAGGGAGCAGTACTTC.

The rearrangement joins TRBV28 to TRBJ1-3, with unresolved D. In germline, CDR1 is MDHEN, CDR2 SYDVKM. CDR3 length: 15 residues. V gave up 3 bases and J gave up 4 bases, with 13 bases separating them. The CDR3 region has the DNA TGTGCCAGCAGTTTCCGCGGCTATGGGGGAAACACCATATATTTT. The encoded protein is CASSFRGYGGNTIYF.

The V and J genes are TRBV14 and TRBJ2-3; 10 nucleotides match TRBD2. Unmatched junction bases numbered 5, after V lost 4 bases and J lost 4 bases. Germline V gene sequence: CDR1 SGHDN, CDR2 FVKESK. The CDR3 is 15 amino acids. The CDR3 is CASSPGLAPADTQYF. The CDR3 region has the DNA TGTGCCAGCAGCCCGGGACTAGCGCCCGCAGATACGCAGTATTTT.

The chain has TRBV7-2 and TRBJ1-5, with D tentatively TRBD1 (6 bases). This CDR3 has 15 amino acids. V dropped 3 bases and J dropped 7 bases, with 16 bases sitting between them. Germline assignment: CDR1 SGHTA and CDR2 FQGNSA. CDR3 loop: CASSFGQSFGQPQHF. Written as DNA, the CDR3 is TGTGCCAGCAGCTTTGGACAGTCCTTCGGGCAGCCCCAGCATTTT.

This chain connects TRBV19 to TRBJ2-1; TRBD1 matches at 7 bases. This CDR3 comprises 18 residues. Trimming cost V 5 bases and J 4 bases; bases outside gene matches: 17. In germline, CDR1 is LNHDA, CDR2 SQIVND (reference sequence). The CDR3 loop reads CASSFRDSLLGSYNEQFF. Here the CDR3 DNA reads TGTGCCAGTAGTTTCCGGGACAGCCTACTAGGGTCATACAATGAGCAGTTCTTC.

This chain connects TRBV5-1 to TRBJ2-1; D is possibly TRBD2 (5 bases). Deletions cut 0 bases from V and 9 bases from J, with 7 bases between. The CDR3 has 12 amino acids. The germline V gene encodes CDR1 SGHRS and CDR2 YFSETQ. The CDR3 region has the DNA TGCGCCAGCAGCTTGGAGCGGATTGAGCAGTTCTTC. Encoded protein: CASSLERIEQFF.

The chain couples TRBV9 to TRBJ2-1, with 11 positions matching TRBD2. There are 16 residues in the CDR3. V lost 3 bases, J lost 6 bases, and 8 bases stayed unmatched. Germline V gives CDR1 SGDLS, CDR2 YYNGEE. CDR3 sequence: CASSGPLAGEGNEQFF. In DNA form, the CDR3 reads TGTGCCAGCAGCGGACCACTAGCGGGAGAGGGCAATGAGCAGTTCTTC.

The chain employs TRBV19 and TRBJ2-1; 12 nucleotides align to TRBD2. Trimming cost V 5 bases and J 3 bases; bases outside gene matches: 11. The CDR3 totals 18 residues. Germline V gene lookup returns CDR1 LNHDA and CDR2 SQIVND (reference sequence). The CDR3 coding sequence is TGTGCCAGTAGTGGAACAGCTGGACTAGCGGGATACTACAATGAGCAGTTCTTC. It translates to CASSGTAGLAGYYNEQFF.

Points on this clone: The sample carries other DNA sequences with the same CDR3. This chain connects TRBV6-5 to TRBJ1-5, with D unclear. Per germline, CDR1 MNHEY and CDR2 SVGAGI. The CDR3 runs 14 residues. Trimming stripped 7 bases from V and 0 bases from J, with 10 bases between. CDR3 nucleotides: TGTGCCAGCACCCAGTCTGGTAGCAATCAGCCCCAGCATTTT. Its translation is CASTQSGSNQPQHF.

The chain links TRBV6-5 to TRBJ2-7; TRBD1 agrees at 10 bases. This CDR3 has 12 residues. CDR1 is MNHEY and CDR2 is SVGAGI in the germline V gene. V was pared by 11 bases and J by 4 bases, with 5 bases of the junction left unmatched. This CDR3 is CAAGTGDYEQYF. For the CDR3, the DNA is TGTGCCGCCGGGACAGGGGATTACGAGCAGTACTTC.

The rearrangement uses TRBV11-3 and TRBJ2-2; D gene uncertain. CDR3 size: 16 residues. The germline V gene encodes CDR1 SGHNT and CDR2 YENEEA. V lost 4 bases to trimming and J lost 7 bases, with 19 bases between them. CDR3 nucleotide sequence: TGTGCCAGCAGCTCAGGAGCCGGGCCTACGGTCGGGGAGCTGTTTTTT. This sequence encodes CASSSGAGPTVGELFF.

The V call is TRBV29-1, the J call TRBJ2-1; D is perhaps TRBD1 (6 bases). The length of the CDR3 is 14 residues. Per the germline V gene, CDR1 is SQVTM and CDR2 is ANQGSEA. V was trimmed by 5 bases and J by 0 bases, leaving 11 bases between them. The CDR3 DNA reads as TGCAGCGTTCCCGGGACAAGCTCCTACAATGAGCAGTTCTTC. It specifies CSVPGTSSYNEQFF.

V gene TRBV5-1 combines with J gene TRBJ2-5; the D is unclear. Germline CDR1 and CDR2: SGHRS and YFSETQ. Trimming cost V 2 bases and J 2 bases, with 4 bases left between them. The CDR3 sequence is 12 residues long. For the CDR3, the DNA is TGCGCCAGCAGCTTTCCTCAAGAGACCCAGTACTTC. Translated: CASSFPQETQYF.

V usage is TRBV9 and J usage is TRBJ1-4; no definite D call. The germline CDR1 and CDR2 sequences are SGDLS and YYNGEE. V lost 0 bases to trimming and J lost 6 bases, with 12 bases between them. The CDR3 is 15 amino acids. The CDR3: CASSVGQEVDEKLFF. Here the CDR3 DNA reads TGTGCCAGCAGCGTAGGTCAGGAGGTCGATGAAAAACTGTTTTTT.

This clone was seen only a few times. The CDR3 sequence: CASSSDSGAEAFF. The DNA of the CDR3 is TGTGCCAGCAGCTCCGACAGTGGGGCTGAAGCTTTCTTT. The chain joins TRBV5-4 to TRBJ1-1; tentative D call: TRBD1 (5 bases). V gave up 3 bases and J gave up 6 bases, with 12 bases separating them. Germline CDR1 and CDR2: SGHNT and YYREEE (reference sequence). The CDR3 extends over 13 amino acids.

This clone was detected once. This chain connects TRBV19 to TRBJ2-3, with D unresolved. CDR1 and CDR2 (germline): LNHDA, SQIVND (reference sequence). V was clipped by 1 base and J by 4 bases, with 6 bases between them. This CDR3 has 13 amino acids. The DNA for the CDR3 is TGTGCCAGTAGTATAGCTGCTCCAGATACGCAGTATTTT. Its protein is CASSIAAPDTQYF.

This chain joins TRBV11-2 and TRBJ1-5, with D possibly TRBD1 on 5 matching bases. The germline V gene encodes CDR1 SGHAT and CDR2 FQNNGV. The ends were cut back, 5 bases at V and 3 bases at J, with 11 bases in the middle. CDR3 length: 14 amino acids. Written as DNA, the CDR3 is TGTGCCAGCAGCCCGGTACAGGACAATCAGCCCCAGCATTTT. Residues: CASSPVQDNQPQHF. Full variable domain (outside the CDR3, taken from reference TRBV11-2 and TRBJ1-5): EAGVAQSPRYKIIEKRQSVAFWCNPISGHATLYWYQQILGQGPKLLIQFQNNGVVDDSQLPKDRFSAERLKGVDSTLKIQPAKLEDSAVYLCASSPVQDNQPQHFGDGTRLSIL.

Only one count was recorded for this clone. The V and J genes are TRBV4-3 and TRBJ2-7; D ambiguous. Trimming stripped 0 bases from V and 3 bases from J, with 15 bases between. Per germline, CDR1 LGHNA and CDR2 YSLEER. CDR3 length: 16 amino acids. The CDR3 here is CASSQDGNSWFYEQYF. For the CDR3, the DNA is TGCGCCAGCAGCCAAGATGGGAACAGTTGGTTCTACGAGCAGTACTTC.

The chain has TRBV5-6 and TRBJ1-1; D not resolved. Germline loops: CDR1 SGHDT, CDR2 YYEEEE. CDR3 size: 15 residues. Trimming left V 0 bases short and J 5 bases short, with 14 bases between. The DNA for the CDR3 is TGTGCCAGCAGCTTGGGGCACGGACCCAGGACTGAAGCTTTCTTT. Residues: CASSLGHGPRTEAFF.

The CDR3 protein is CASRSLTGLGGNEQFF. The DNA for the CDR3 is TGTGCCAGCAGGAGCCTAACCGGATTGGGGGGCAATGAGCAGTTCTTC. This chain connects TRBV27 to TRBJ2-1; TRBD2 might be the D (6 bases). This CDR3 is built from 16 residues. V dropped 6 bases and J dropped 6 bases, with 21 bases sitting between them. Germline CDR1 is MNHEY and CDR2 is SMNVEV (reference sequence).

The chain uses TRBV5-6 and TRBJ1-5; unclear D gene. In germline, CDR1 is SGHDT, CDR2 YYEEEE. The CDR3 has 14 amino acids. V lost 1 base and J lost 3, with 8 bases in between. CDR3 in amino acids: CASSLMAVNQPQHF. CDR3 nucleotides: TGTGCCAGCAGCTTGATGGCAGTCAATCAGCCCCAGCATTTT.

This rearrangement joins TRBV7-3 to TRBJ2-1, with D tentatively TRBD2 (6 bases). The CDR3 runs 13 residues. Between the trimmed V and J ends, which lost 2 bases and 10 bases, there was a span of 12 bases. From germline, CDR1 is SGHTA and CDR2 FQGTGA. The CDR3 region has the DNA TGTGCCAGCAGCTTACCGGGGGTTGGCGAGCAGTTCTTC. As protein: CASSLPGVGEQFF.